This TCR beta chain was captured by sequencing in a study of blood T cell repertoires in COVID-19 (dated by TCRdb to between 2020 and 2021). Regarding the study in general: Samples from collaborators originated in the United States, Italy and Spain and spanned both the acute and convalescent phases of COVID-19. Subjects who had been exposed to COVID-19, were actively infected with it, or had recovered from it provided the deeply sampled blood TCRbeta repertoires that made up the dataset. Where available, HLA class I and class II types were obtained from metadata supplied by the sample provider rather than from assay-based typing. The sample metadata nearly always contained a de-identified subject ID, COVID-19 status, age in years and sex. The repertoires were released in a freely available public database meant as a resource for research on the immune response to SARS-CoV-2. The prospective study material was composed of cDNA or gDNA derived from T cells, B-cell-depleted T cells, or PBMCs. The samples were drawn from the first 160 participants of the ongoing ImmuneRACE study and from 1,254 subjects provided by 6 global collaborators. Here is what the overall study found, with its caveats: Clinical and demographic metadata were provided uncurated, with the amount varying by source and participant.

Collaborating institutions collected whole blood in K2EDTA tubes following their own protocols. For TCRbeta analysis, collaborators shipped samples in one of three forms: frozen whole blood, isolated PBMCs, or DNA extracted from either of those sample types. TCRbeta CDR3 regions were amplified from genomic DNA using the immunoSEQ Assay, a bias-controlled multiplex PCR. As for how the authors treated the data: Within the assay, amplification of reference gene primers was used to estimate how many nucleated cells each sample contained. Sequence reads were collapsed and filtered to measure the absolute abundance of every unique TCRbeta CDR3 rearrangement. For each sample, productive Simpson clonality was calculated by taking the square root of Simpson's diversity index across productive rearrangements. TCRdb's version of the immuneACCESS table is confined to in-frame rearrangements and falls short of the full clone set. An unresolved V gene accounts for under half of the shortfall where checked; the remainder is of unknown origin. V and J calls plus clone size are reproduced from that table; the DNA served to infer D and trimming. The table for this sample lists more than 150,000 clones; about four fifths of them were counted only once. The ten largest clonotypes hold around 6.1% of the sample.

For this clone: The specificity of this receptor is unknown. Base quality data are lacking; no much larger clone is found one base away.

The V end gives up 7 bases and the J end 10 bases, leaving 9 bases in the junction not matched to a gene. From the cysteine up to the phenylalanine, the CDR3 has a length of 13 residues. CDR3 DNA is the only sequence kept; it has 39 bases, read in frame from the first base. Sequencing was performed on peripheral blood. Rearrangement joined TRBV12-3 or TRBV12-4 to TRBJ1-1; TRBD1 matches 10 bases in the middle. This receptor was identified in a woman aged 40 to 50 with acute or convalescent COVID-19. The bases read TGTGCCAGCATATCCGGGACAGGGGTCGGAGCTTTCTTT. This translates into CASISGTGVGAFF.